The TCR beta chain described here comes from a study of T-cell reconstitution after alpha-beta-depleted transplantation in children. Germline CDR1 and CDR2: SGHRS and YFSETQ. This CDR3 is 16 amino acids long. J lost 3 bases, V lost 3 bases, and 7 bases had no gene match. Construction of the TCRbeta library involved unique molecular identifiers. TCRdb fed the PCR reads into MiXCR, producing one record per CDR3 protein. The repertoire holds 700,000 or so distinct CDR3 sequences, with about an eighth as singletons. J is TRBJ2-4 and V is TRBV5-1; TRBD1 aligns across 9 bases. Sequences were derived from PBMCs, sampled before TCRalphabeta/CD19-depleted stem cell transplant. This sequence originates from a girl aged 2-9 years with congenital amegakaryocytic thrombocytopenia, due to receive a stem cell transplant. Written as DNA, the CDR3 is TGCGCCAGCAGCTCAGCCCAGACAGGGGGCAAAAACATTCAGTACTTC. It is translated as CASSSAQTGGKNIQYF.